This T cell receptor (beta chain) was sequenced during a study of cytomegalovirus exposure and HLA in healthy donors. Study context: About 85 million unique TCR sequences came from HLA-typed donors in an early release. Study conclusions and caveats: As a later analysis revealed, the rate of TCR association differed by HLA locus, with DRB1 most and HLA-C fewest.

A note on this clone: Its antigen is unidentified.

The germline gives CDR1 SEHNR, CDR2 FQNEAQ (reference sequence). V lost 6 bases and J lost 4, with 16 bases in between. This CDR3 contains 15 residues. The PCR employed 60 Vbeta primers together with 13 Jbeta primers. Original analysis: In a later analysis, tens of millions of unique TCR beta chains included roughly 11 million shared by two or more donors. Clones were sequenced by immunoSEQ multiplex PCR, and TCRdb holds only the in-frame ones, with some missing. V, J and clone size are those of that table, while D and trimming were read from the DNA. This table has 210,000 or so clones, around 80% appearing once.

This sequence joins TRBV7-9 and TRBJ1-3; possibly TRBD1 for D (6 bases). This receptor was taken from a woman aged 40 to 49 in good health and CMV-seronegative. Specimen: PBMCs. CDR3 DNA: TGTGCCAGCAGGACCACAGGGTCGGCGGGAAACACCATATATTTT. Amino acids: CASRTTGSAGNTIYF.